This T cell receptor (beta chain) was sequenced in a study of monozygotic twins with cystic fibrosis. About this clone itself: Antigen unknown.

The V end was cut by 0 bases, the J end by 1 base, with 8 bases between. Germline CDR1 LNHNV, CDR2 YYDKDF (reference sequence). This CDR3 has 15 amino acids. Libraries were prepared by immunoSEQ multiplex PCR; TCRdb keeps only in-frame clonotypes and omits some of them. The table includes over 20,000 clones, approximately 97% detected once. Study findings and constraints: Monozygotic CF twin pairs shared significantly more nucleotide-identical clonotypes than unrelated CF individuals did. In this small cohort, shared CDR3 numbers showed no association with age, concordance or disease severity. Clonality was generally low (median around 0.0098), higher in the most severe patients.

The receptor's source is a girl aged 10 to 17 with cystic fibrosis. This chain links TRBV15 with TRBJ2-3; D uncertain. Source material: blood. The CDR3 loop is CATSRDLGGTDTQYF. The DNA of the CDR3 is TGTGCCACCAGCAGAGATCTCGGCGGCACAGATACGCAGTATTTT.